A selection of T cell receptor beta chains follows, all from one sample in a study of blood T cell repertoires in COVID-19. Method: immunoSEQ multiplex PCR; TCRdb's copy keeps in-frame clones and lacks some. The sample lists about 210,000 clones; about four fifths were seen once. Sequencing was carried out using peripheral blood. The source of these receptors is a woman aged 50 to 60 with acute or convalescent COVID-19. CDR3s include the opening cysteine and the closing phenylalanine or tryptophan. The order of the fields is V gene, CDR3 length, J gene, D gene, clone size, CDR3 protein, CDR3 DNA. D genes are given only for firm matches. Expanded clones are given a class, and other clones once, few, many or no size at all.

TRBV10-3	15	TRBJ2-7	NA	NA	CAISESSGLSYEQYF	TGTGCCATCAGTGAGTCGAGCGGGCTCTCCTACGAGCAGTACTTC
TRBV3-1/TRBV3-2	15	TRBJ1-1	TRBD1	NA	CASSQDRGPNTEAFF	TGTGCCAGCAGCCAAGATAGGGGGCCGAACACTGAAGCTTTCTTT
TRBV15	15	TRBJ1-1	NA	NA	CATSRGGGGATEAFF	TGTGCCACCAGCAGAGGAGGAGGGGGGGCCACTGAAGCTTTCTTT
TRBV13	15	TRBJ2-5	TRBD1	NA	CASSPRQGSVETQYF	TGTGCCAGCAGCCCCCGACAGGGGAGTGTGGAGACCCAGTACTTC
TRBV28	12	TRBJ2-3	NA	NA	CASSLRGDTQYF	TGTGCCAGCAGTCTCCGCGGGGATACGCAGTATTTT
TRBV6-5	15	TRBJ1-5	NA	NA	CASRLTAEGNGPQHF	TGTGCCAGCCGACTGACTGCCGAGGGAAATGGGCCCCAGCATTTT
TRBV2	12	TRBJ2-7	TRBD1	NA	CASSGDSYEQYF	TGTGCCAGCAGCGGGGACAGCTACGAGCAGTACTTC
TRBV7-2	15	TRBJ2-3	NA	NA	CASSLGHTSTDTQYF	TGTGCCAGCAGCTTAGGTCATACAAGCACAGATACGCAGTATTTT
TRBV4-1	15	TRBJ1-1	NA	NA	CASSQESNSGTEAFF	TGCGCCAGCAGCCAAGAATCGAACAGCGGCACTGAAGCTTTCTTT
TRBV27	11	TRBJ2-3	NA	NA	CASFRLDTQYF	TGTGCCAGCTTTAGACTAGATACGCAGTATTTT
TRBV7-9	16	TRBJ2-1	NA	NA	CASSPTGGGAHNEQFF	TGTGCCAGCAGCCCCACGGGAGGGGGCGCCCACAATGAGCAGTTCTTC
TRBV19	13	TRBJ1-3	NA	NA	CASSIGRGNTIYF	TGTGCCAGTAGTATTGGTCGGGGAAACACCATATATTTT
TRBV4-1	17	TRBJ2-3	NA	NA	CASSQVPGRERADTQYF	TGCGCCAGCAGCCAAGTACCAGGCAGGGAACGGGCAGATACGCAGTATTTT
TRBV7-3	15	TRBJ2-1	TRBD2	NA	CASSLGTSGMHEQFF	TGTGCCAGCAGCTTAGGCACTAGCGGGATGCATGAGCAGTTCTTC
TRBV28	13	TRBJ2-7	TRBD1	NA	CATRTGKIYEQYF	TGTGCCACCAGGACAGGGAAGATATACGAGCAGTACTTC
TRBV19	16	TRBJ2-1	NA	NA	CATAPIRYRNYNEQFF	TGTGCCACCGCCCCAATCAGGTATAGGAACTACAATGAGCAGTTCTTC
TRBV7-9	13	TRBJ2-7	NA	NA	CASSSLGDYEQYF	TGTGCCAGCAGTAGTCTGGGCGACTACGAGCAGTACTTC
TRBV4-2	15	TRBJ2-5	NA	NA	CASSLGQGSRETQYF	TGTGCCAGCAGCCTCGGGCAGGGAAGCCGGGAGACCCAGTACTTC
TRBV30	16	TRBJ1-3	TRBD1	NA	CAWSVGRTGAGNTIYF	TGTGCCTGGAGTGTCGGAAGGACAGGGGCTGGAAACACCATATATTTT
TRBV7-9	13	TRBJ2-1	NA	NA	CASSLGTHNEQFF	TGTGCCAGCAGCTTGGGGACACACAATGAGCAGTTCTTC
TRBV7-2	15	TRBJ1-5	NA	NA	CASSLNQLGGQPQHF	TGTGCCAGCAGCTTAAATCAATTGGGGGGACAGCCCCAGCATTTT
TRBV28	15	TRBJ2-3	TRBD1	NA	CASTRGTGSTDTQYF	TGTGCCAGCACACGGGGGACAGGGTCCACAGATACGCAGTATTTT
TRBV14	15	TRBJ2-3	TRBD2	NA	CASSQVLAGGDTQYF	TGTGCCAGCAGCCAAGTGCTAGCGGGAGGAGATACGCAGTATTTT
TRBV7-6	15	TRBJ2-1	TRBD2	NA	CASSQTSGSGNEQFF	TGTGCCAGCAGCCAGACTAGCGGGAGTGGCAATGAGCAGTTCTTC
TRBV7-2	19	TRBJ2-3	NA	NA	CASSLGFGRDHRGTDTQYF	TGTGCCAGCAGCTTGGGGTTCGGGCGGGATCATCGCGGCACAGATACGCAGTATTTT
TRBV4-2	15	TRBJ2-7	TRBD2	once	CASSQGVGRVYEQYF	TGTGCCAGCAGCCAAGGGGTCGGGAGGGTGTACGAGCAGTACTTC
TRBV5-1	14	TRBJ1-1	NA	NA	CASSPRGMRTEAFF	TGCGCCAGCAGCCCAAGAGGGATGCGGACTGAAGCTTTCTTT
TRBV11-1	14	TRBJ1-1	NA	NA	CASSFPGGGTEAFF	TGTGCCAGCAGCTTCCCTGGGGGAGGAACTGAAGCTTTCTTT
TRBV19	15	TRBJ2-1	NA	NA	CASSMGTLSYNEQFF	TGTGCCAGTAGTATGGGCACACTTTCCTACAATGAGCAGTTCTTC
TRBV6-2/TRBV6-3	15	TRBJ1-5	TRBD1	NA	CASSYEDRGTQPQHF	TGTGCCAGCAGTTACGAGGACAGGGGGACTCAGCCCCAGCATTTT
TRBV25-1	16	TRBJ2-5	NA	NA	CASSDSGRSYQETQYF	TGTGCCAGCAGTGATTCCGGGAGATCGTACCAAGAGACCCAGTACTTC
TRBV5-4	16	TRBJ2-1	TRBD2	NA	CASSSGTSGRDNEQFF	TGTGCCAGCAGCTCCGGGACTAGCGGGCGGGACAATGAGCAGTTCTTC
TRBV2	14	TRBJ1-1	TRBD1	NA	CASIQGGWSTEAFF	TGTGCCAGCATACAGGGGGGATGGAGCACTGAAGCTTTCTTT
TRBV19	13	TRBJ1-1	NA	NA	CASSIISNTEAFF	TGTGCCAGTAGTATTATTTCGAACACTGAAGCTTTCTTT
TRBV11-2	14	TRBJ1-4	NA	once	CASSLWGGDEKLFF	TGTGCCAGCAGCCTATGGGGGGGAGATGAAAAACTGTTTTTT
TRBV7-2	13	TRBJ1-1	NA	once	CASSLDDIGGAFF	TGTGCCAGCAGCTTAGACGACATAGGAGGCGCTTTCTTT
TRBV19	15	TRBJ2-1	TRBD2	NA	CASSIVPSGRNEQFF	TGTGCCAGTAGTATAGTGCCTAGCGGGAGGAATGAGCAGTTCTTC
TRBV13	15	TRBJ2-2	TRBD1	NA	CASRTQGANTGELFF	TGTGCCAGCAGAACTCAGGGGGCTAACACCGGGGAGCTGTTTTTT
TRBV7-7	13	TRBJ1-1	NA	NA	CASSRGFNTEAFF	TGTGCCAGCAGCCGCGGGTTCAACACTGAAGCTTTCTTT
TRBV7-9	14	TRBJ2-3	NA	few	CASSLAGGSDTQYF	TGTGCCAGCAGCTTAGCAGGGGGATCGGATACGCAGTATTTT
TRBV24-1	18	TRBJ2-7	TRBD1	NA	CATSDSGTGGAGRYEQYF	TGTGCCACCAGTGACTCCGGGACAGGGGGCGCGGGTCGGTACGAGCAGTACTTC
TRBV4-1	16	TRBJ2-2	NA	NA	CASSPSGGANTGELFF	TGCGCCAGCAGCCCGTCCGGCGGGGCGAACACCGGGGAGCTGTTTTTT
TRBV27	14	TRBJ1-2	TRBD1	once	CASSLGGQGYGYTF	TGTGCCAGCAGTTTAGGGGGACAGGGTTATGGCTACACCTTC
TRBV5-1	15	TRBJ2-7	TRBD2	NA	CASSAGLAVPYEQYF	TGCGCCAGCTCCGCGGGACTAGCGGTCCCCTACGAGCAGTACTTC
TRBV11-2	16	TRBJ1-2	TRBD1	NA	CASSSLPGQDNYGYTF	TGTGCCAGCAGCTCCCTTCCGGGACAGGACAACTATGGCTACACCTTC
TRBV19	13	TRBJ1-1	NA	many	CASSIGSGNEAFF	TGTGCCAGTAGTATTGGATCGGGGAATGAAGCTTTCTTT
TRBV28	16	TRBJ1-1	NA	NA	CASSLTPGWGNTEAFF	TGTGCCAGCAGCTTAACCCCAGGGTGGGGGAACACTGAAGCTTTCTTT
TRBV5-6	14	TRBJ1-1	NA	NA	CASSFRDLNTEAFF	TGTGCCAGCAGCTTCCGGGACTTGAACACTGAAGCTTTCTTT
TRBV15	17	TRBJ2-2	TRBD1	once	CATSRVGQGSDTGELFF	TGTGCCACCAGCAGAGTGGGACAGGGTTCGGACACCGGGGAGCTGTTTTTT
TRBV6-5	15	TRBJ1-1	TRBD1	NA	CASRRGGQGNTEAFF	TGTGCCAGCAGGAGGGGCGGACAGGGCAACACTGAAGCTTTCTTT
TRBV5-1	13	TRBJ1-4	TRBD1	NA	CASSNGQGEKLFF	TGCGCCAGCAGCAATGGACAGGGGGAAAAACTGTTTTTT
TRBV12-5	15	TRBJ2-1	NA	once	CASGLSPQGWNEQFF	TGTGCTAGTGGTTTGTCACCCCAGGGGTGGAATGAGCAGTTCTTC
TRBV4-1	15	TRBJ2-1	TRBD2	NA	CASSQDSGRGNEQFF	TGCGCCAGCAGCCAAGATAGCGGGAGAGGTAATGAGCAGTTCTTC
TRBV27	14	TRBJ2-7	TRBD2	NA	CASSLYSGRPEQYF	TGTGCCAGCAGTTTATATAGCGGGAGGCCCGAGCAGTACTTC